The 10 T cell receptor beta chains in this list originate from one sample, sequenced in a study of blood T cell repertoires in COVID-19. The repertoire was sequenced with immunoSEQ multiplex PCR; TCRdb's copy has only in-frame clones and lacks some. The sample contains nearly 250,000 clones, about 80% of which appear only once. Input material: peripheral blood. These receptors were taken from a woman older than 75 with acute or convalescent COVID-19.

The V gene is TRBV28, the J gene TRBJ1-5, with D perhaps TRBD1 (5 bases). V was shortened by 8 bases and J by 4 bases, with 18 bases between the two germline ends. Germline CDR1 is MDHEN and CDR2 is SYDVKM. There are 15 residues in the CDR3. Written as DNA, the CDR3 is TGTGCCAGCCTGGACACTATGCGGGGAAATCAGCCCCAGCATTTT. Its protein is CASLDTMRGNQPQHF.

J is TRBJ2-1 and V is TRBV27; D not resolved. Trimming cost V 4 bases and J 6 bases, with 7 bases left between them. Germline values: CDR1 MNHEY, CDR2 SMNVEV (reference sequence). This CDR3 contains 12 residues. In DNA, the CDR3 is TGTGCCAGCAGTTCCAGATCCAATGAGCAGTTCTTC. Translation gives CASSSRSNEQFF.

CDR3 amino acids: CSVRTSGSTDTQYF. CDR3 DNA sequence: TGCAGCGTTCGGACTAGCGGAAGCACAGATACGCAGTATTTT. This rearrangement joins TRBV29-1 to TRBJ2-3, with TRBD2 identical over 10 bases. The length of the CDR3 is 14 residues. Germline V gene sequence: CDR1 SQVTM, CDR2 ANQGSEA. With 5 bases clipped from V and 0 bases from J, the junction kept 2 bases outside the gene matches.

The chain is built from TRBV28 and TRBJ1-2; no reliable D call. Per germline, CDR1 MDHEN and CDR2 SYDVKM. The V end was cut by 3 bases, the J end by 7 bases, with 9 bases between. The CDR3 extends over 12 amino acids. CDR3 DNA sequence: TGTGCCAGCAGTTTGCGGCTCGGTGGCTACACCTTC. Translation gives CASSLRLGGYTF.

The V call is TRBV19, the J call TRBJ2-4, with 8 bases that match TRBD2. The germline CDR1 and CDR2 sequences are LNHDA and SQIVND (reference sequence). This CDR3 is built from 14 residues. Trimming took 10 bases from V and 8 from J; bases not matched to a gene: 13. CDR3: CATTQRDSGDIQYF. DNA of the CDR3: TGTGCCACCACCCAGAGAGATAGCGGGGACATTCAGTACTTC.

This chain connects TRBV30 to TRBJ1-3; D uncertain. CDR3 length: 13 amino acids. V was cut by 3 bases and J by 2 bases, with 8 bases left in between. CDR1 and CDR2 (germline): GTSNPN, SVGIG (reference sequence). As DNA, the CDR3 is TGTGCCTGGAGATTGTTCGCTGGAAACACCATATATTTT. This sequence encodes CAWRLFAGNTIYF.

This chain joins TRBV12-3 or TRBV12-4 and TRBJ2-1; D might be TRBD1 (6 bases). CDR3 length: 13 residues. Trimming cost V 6 bases and J 4 bases, with 10 bases left between them. Here the CDR3 DNA reads TGTGCCAGCAGCCAGGACAGATACAATGAGCAGTTCTTC. Amino acid sequence: CASSQDRYNEQFF.

The rearrangement uses TRBV28 and TRBJ1-2, with D possibly matching TRBD1 (6 bases). V was cut by 3 bases and J by 7 bases, with 15 bases left in between. The CDR3 runs to 14 residues. Germline CDR1 reads MDHEN; CDR2 reads SYDVKM. CDR3 region: CASSFSGAVGGYTF. The CDR3 nucleotides are TGTGCCAGCAGTTTCTCAGGGGCGGTAGGTGGCTACACCTTC.

The chain has TRBV10-3 and TRBJ1-1; tentative D call: TRBD1 (5 bases). Germline CDR1 ENHRY, CDR2 SYGVKD. The CDR3 spans 14 residues. Trimming stripped 10 bases from V and 3 bases from J, with 18 bases between. CDR3 in DNA: TGTGCCACCTCAAAATTACAGGAATACACTGAAGCTTTCTTT. This sequence encodes CATSKLQEYTEAFF.

The chain employs TRBV18 and TRBJ1-1; D is unclear. CDR3 length: 15 residues. Germline V gene lookup returns CDR1 KGHSH and CDR2 LQKENI. The V and J ends lost 3 bases and 1 base respectively, with 12 bases between them. As DNA, the CDR3 is TGTGCCAGCTCACCGCGGACTAGTACGAACACTGAAGCTTTCTTT. Amino acid sequence: CASSPRTSTNTEAFF.